Listed here are 29 T cell receptor beta chains from one sample, sequenced in a study of vaccination and CD4 T cells after COVID-19. The Oncomine TCR Beta short-read assay was applied to DNA of cultured CD4+ T cells. One entry per CDR3 protein results from TCRdb running MiXCR on the PCR reads. The repertoire includes approximately 4,100 distinct CDR3 sequences, about a fifth of them detected once, and less than 25% sits in the top ten. Treatment denoted: approximately 9-day PBMC culture with coronavirus spike peptide pools or control peptides (ViraFEST assay). These TCRs are of unknown antigen specificity. The source material was CD4+ T cells from blood, cultured in vitro. These receptors came from a human donor who had recovered from COVID-19.

The chain has TRBV12-3 or TRBV12-4 and TRBJ2-7; D is possibly TRBD2 (6 bases). V shed 5 bases and J shed 1 base, with 9 bases lying between them. This CDR3 is 13 amino acids long. For the CDR3, the DNA is TGTGCCAGCAGTCCCGGGAGATCCTACGAGCAGTACTTC. The encoded protein is CASSPGRSYEQYF.

This clonotype showed up just once. This chain connects TRBV6-1 to TRBJ2-3; D might be TRBD1 (5 bases). V dropped 4 bases and J dropped 5 bases, with 10 bases sitting between them. The germline V gene has CDR1 MNHNS and CDR2 SASEGT. The CDR3 sequence is 13 residues long. The CDR3 region has the DNA TGTGCCAGCAGTGTCAGGGTGGGAGATACGCAGTATTTT. This gives the protein CASSVRVGDTQYF.

This clonotype was recorded a few times. The chain has TRBV5-8 and TRBJ2-3; 10 nucleotides agree with TRBD2. The CDR3 consists of 16 residues. Germline V gene sequence: CDR1 SGHTS, CDR2 YDEGEE. V shed 4 bases and J 3 bases; nucleotides not matched to a gene: 8. The CDR3 loop reads CASSGSGGARTDTQYF. CDR3 nucleotides: TGTGCCAGCAGCGGGAGCGGGGGGGCTAGGACAGATACGCAGTATTTT.

The chain links TRBV12-3 or TRBV12-4 to TRBJ2-7, with D perhaps matching TRBD2 (7 bases). The CDR3 length is 14 residues. The V gene lost 8 bases and the J gene lost 1 base, with 15 bases spanning the gap. The CDR3 DNA is TGTGCCAGCGGGGGGGGCGGGCAATCCTACGAGCAGTACTTC. Translated, it gives CASGGGGQSYEQYF.

By share, this clonotype counts as medium-sized. V and J are TRBV2 and TRBJ2-5; weak D call: TRBD1 (6 bases). This CDR3 has 15 residues. V shed 4 bases and J shed 5 bases, with 17 bases lying between them. CDR1 is SNHLY and CDR2 is FYNNEI in the germline V gene. CDR3 nucleotides: TGTGCCAGCAGTGTAGTAGGGGGTGGTGGGGAGACCCAGTACTTC. It yields the protein CASSVVGGGGETQYF.

This clonotype was counted a few times. The rearrangement uses TRBV20-1 and TRBJ2-3; TRBD2 aligns across 10 bases. V gave up 2 bases and J gave up 4 bases; unmatched junction bases: 3. The germline V gene has CDR1 DFQATT and CDR2 SNEGSKA (reference sequence). The CDR3 covers 14 residues. This chain's CDR3 is CSARSGGASDTQYF. CDR3 DNA sequence: TGCAGTGCTAGAAGCGGGGGGGCGTCAGATACGCAGTATTTT.

The sample holds a few counts of this clonotype. J is TRBJ2-1 and V is TRBV15; TRBD2 matches 7 bases. J was trimmed by 1 base and V by 8 bases; bases with no gene match: 11. CDR1 and CDR2 from the germline V gene are LNHNV and YYDKDF (reference sequence). CDR3 length: 16 residues. The CDR3 is CATDRGGGGSYNEQFF. CDR3 nucleotides: TGTGCCACCGACCGGGGTGGGGGGGGTTCCTACAATGAGCAGTTCTTC.

This chain connects TRBV20-1 to TRBJ2-3; D might be TRBD1 or TRBD2, each matching 5 bases. V was cut by 6 bases and J by 2 bases, with 18 bases left in between. Looked up from germline, CDR1 is DFQATT and CDR2 is SNEGSKA (reference sequence). The CDR3 has 15 amino acids. In nucleotides, the CDR3 is TGCAGTGCCCAGGGACCCCACGGTAACACAGATACGCAGTATTTT. It is translated as CSAQGPHGNTDTQYF.

The CDR3 loop reads CASSEVGLGELFF. Written as DNA, the CDR3 is TGTGCCAGCAGTGAGGTGGGGCTCGGGGAGCTGTTTTTT. V is TRBV6-1 and J is TRBJ2-2; D is perhaps TRBD1 (5 bases). The CDR3 totals 13 residues. Germline V CDR1 and CDR2: MNHNS, SASEGT. V was cut by 3 bases and J by 7 bases, with 9 bases left in between.

The chain joins TRBV20-1 to TRBJ1-1; D gene ambiguous. Trimming removed 4 bases at V and 0 bases at J, with 6 bases between. The V gene's germline CDR1 is DFQATT and CDR2 SNEGSKA (reference sequence). The CDR3 covers 12 residues. The CDR3 DNA sequence: TGCAGTGCTACATCACTGAACACTGAAGCTTTCTTT. This translates into CSATSLNTEAFF.

This clonotype was found a few times. The V call is TRBV5-4, the J call TRBJ2-3; 12 nucleotides match TRBD2. The length of the CDR3 is 16 residues. Per the germline V gene, CDR1 is SGHNT and CDR2 is YYREEE (reference sequence). J gave up 5 bases and V 3 bases, and 7 bases lay outside the gene matches. The CDR3 sequence is CASSSTSGGLGDTQYF. CDR3 bases: TGTGCCAGCAGCTCGACTAGCGGGGGACTCGGAGATACGCAGTATTTT.

By frequency in the sample, this clonotype is medium-sized. V is TRBV29-1 and J is TRBJ1-1; D uncertain. Between the trimmed V and J ends, which lost 2 bases and 8 bases, there was a span of 12 bases. Germline CDR1 SQVTM, CDR2 ANQGSEA. The CDR3 loop spans 12 amino acids. CDR3 in amino acids: CSVESSVLEAFF. CDR3 nucleotides: TGCAGCGTTGAATCTTCAGTTCTAGAAGCTTTCTTT.

This clonotype appeared a few times. The chain employs TRBV20-1 and TRBJ1-1, with D perhaps matching TRBD1 (5 bases). Germline CDR1 and CDR2: DFQATT and SNEGSKA (reference sequence). CDR3 length: 16 amino acids. The germline V and J ends were trimmed by 3 bases and 5 bases, with 22 bases remaining between them. The chain's CDR3 is CSASPGDKRGQTEAFF. In DNA, the CDR3 is TGCAGTGCTAGCCCAGGTGATAAGAGGGGCCAAACTGAAGCTTTCTTT.

This clonotype came up a few times. This chain uses TRBV2 with TRBJ2-7; D unresolved. Trimming cost V 2 bases and J 1 base, with 12 bases left between them. Germline V gene lookup returns CDR1 SNHLY and CDR2 FYNNEI. The CDR3 totals 15 residues. DNA of the CDR3: TGTGCCAGCAGTGAACGACGGCACCTTTCCTACGAGCAGTACTTC. This codes for CASSERRHLSYEQYF. The full variable domain, rest sourced from reference TRBV2 and TRBJ2-7, is EPEVTQTPSHQVTQMGQEVILRCVPISNHLYFYWYRQILGQKVEFLVSFYNNEISEKSEIFDDQFSVERPDGSNFTLKIRSTKLEDSAMYFCASSERRHLSYEQYFGPGTRLTVT.

This chain joins TRBV7-6 and TRBJ1-4; 8 positions match TRBD1. Germline CDR1 is SGHVS and CDR2 is FNYEAQ. J was trimmed by 7 bases and V by 2 bases; bases with no gene match: 12. The CDR3 totals 17 residues. CDR3 coding DNA: TGTGCCAGCAGCTTAAAGTGGTCGGCAGGGGGCGTTGAAAAACTGTTTTTT. Its protein product is CASSLKWSAGGVEKLFF.

The gene calls are TRBV18 and TRBJ1-2; D is unclear. The V gene's germline CDR1 is KGHSH and CDR2 LQKENI. This CDR3 has 15 amino acids. V gave up 3 bases and J gave up 5 bases, with 16 bases separating them. CDR3 amino acids: CASSPEPDGSYGYTF. CDR3 DNA: TGTGCCAGCTCACCCGAACCGGACGGATCTTATGGCTACACCTTC.

The rearrangement links TRBV3-1 to TRBJ2-1; 9 nucleotides align to TRBD2. CDR3 size: 14 residues. Trimming cost V 4 bases and J 7 bases; bases outside gene matches: 5. Per germline, CDR1 LGHDT and CDR2 YNNKEL (reference sequence). CDR3 in DNA: TGTGCCAGCAGCCTGGTAGCGGGGGTGAATGAGCAGTTCTTC. It yields the protein CASSLVAGVNEQFF.

The V gene is TRBV6-1, the J gene TRBJ2-7, with D uncertain. V dropped 7 bases and J dropped 3 bases, with 13 bases sitting between them. Germline values: CDR1 MNHNS, CDR2 SASEGT. The CDR3 runs 13 residues. CDR3 in amino acids: CASIPSWGYEQYF. CDR3 sequence (DNA): TGTGCCAGCATCCCTTCTTGGGGCTACGAGCAGTACTTC.

The rearrangement uses TRBV6-1 and TRBJ2-1, with D perhaps matching TRBD1 (7 bases). Germline CDR1 reads MNHNS; CDR2 reads SASEGT. V shed 6 bases and J shed 3 bases, with 15 bases lying between them. The CDR3 is 15 residues long. The CDR3 DNA follows: TGTGCCAGCAGACTCGACAGGGAGGTCTACAATGAGCAGTTCTTC. Amino acid sequence: CASRLDREVYNEQFF.

This clonotype turned up a few times. This rearrangement joins TRBV6-1 to TRBJ1-5; D not certain. The CDR3 has 13 residues. Trimming left V 6 bases short and J 6 bases short, with 12 bases between. Germline V lookup: CDR1 MNHNS, CDR2 SASEGT. CDR3 in amino acids: CASRPYRGQPQHF. In DNA form, the CDR3 reads TGTGCCAGCAGGCCTTATCGGGGTCAGCCCCAGCATTTT.

The chain joins TRBV29-1 to TRBJ1-1, with 9 bases identical to TRBD1. Germline CDR1 is SQVTM and CDR2 is ANQGSEA. V was pared by 5 bases and J by 5 bases, with 3 bases of the junction left unmatched. The CDR3 extends over 12 amino acids. CDR3 sequence reads: CSVQTGGTEAFF. The CDR3 DNA is TGCAGCGTTCAGACAGGGGGAACTGAAGCTTTCTTT.

The chain carries TRBV5-6 and TRBJ1-4; D possibly corresponds to TRBD1 (6 bases). The V end was cut by 4 bases, the J end by 8 bases, with 12 bases between. This CDR3 comprises 13 residues. Germline CDR1 and CDR2: SGHDT and YYEEEE. In DNA form, the CDR3 reads TGTGCCAGCAGCCGTGCCGGGGGCGAAAAACTGTTTTTT. Its protein is CASSRAGGEKLFF.

The gene calls are TRBV30 and TRBJ1-3, with D perhaps matching TRBD1 (5 bases). V shed 5 bases and J shed 3 bases, with 8 bases lying between them. The CDR3 is made up of 12 amino acids. Germline values: CDR1 GTSNPN, CDR2 SVGIG (reference sequence). The CDR3 loop is CAWGGGGNTIYF. DNA of the CDR3: TGTGCCTGGGGGGGAGGTGGAAACACCATATATTTT.

V gene TRBV29-1 combines with J gene TRBJ1-1; 8 nucleotides agree with TRBD1. The CDR3 runs to 16 residues. V lost 6 bases and J lost 0; bases outside the gene matches: 12. Germline-derived CDR1 and CDR2 are SQVTM and ANQGSEA. This chain's CDR3 is CSVGQGGLWMNTEAFF. The CDR3 DNA follows: TGCAGCGTCGGACAGGGAGGCCTCTGGATGAACACTGAAGCTTTCTTT.

This clonotype counts as large. The gene calls are TRBV20-1 and TRBJ2-5, with D perhaps matching TRBD1 (5 bases). The CDR3 has 12 amino acids. Germline loops: CDR1 DFQATT, CDR2 SNEGSKA (reference sequence). CDR3 DNA sequence: TGCAGCGTCAGGGTGAGCCAAGAGACCCAGTACTTC. Translating gives CSVRVSQETQYF.

Judged by abundance, this clonotype is medium-sized. V is TRBV3-1 and J is TRBJ1-1; 8 positions match TRBD1. Trimming at V came to 4 bases and at J to 3 bases, leaving 1 base not matched to a gene. Germline CDR1 and CDR2: LGHDT and YNNKEL (reference sequence). This CDR3 has 13 residues. CDR3 sequence reads: CASSLTGDTEAFF. The CDR3, as DNA: TGTGCCAGCAGCCTGACAGGGGACACTGAAGCTTTCTTT.

This clonotype counts as medium-sized (0.01 to 0.1%). The gene calls are TRBV5-1 and TRBJ2-3, with 8 positions matching TRBD1. Germline trimming cut 1 base from V and 0 bases from J; bases unmatched to any gene: 7. Germline CDR1 reads SGHRS; CDR2 reads YFSETQ. The CDR3 extends over 17 amino acids. CDR3 sequence (DNA): TGCGCCAGCAGCTTGACGGGGACAGGCTATAGCACAGATACGCAGTATTTT. Protein: CASSLTGTGYSTDTQYF. Complete variable domain (other parts from reference TRBV5-1 and TRBJ2-3): KAGVTQTPRYLIKTRGQQVTLSCSPISGHRSVSWYQQTPGQGLQFLFEYFSETQRNKGNFPGRFSGRQFSNSRSEMNVSTLELGDSALYLCASSLTGTGYSTDTQYFGPGTRLTVL.

The V and J genes are TRBV5-6 and TRBJ2-3; D is possibly TRBD1 (5 bases). Trimming took 4 bases from V and 2 from J, leaving 14 bases between them. Germline V gene data show CDR1 as SGHDT and CDR2 as YYEEEE. The CDR3 consists of 15 residues. In DNA form, the CDR3 reads TGTGCCAGCAGCGGCAAAGCAGGGTTCACAGATACGCAGTATTTT. It yields the protein CASSGKAGFTDTQYF.

This clonotype was seen a handful of times. V gene TRBV20-1 combines with J gene TRBJ1-4; 7 positions agree with TRBD1. J gave up 4 bases and V 6 bases, and 5 bases lay outside the gene matches. Germline CDR1 and CDR2: DFQATT and SNEGSKA (reference sequence). CDR3 length: 13 residues. CDR3 amino acids: CSARTGVNEKLFF. DNA of the CDR3: TGCAGTGCCCGGACAGGCGTTAATGAAAAACTGTTTTTT.